The sequence of this TCR beta chain was determined in a study of blood T cell repertoires in COVID-19. Study context: Whether acute or convalescent, the COVID-19 samples came from the United States, Italy and Spain. Sources were T cells, B-cell-depleted T cells, or PBMCs; the material itself was cDNA or gDNA.

In germline, CDR1 is SGHRS, CDR2 YFSETQ. V lost 4 bases, J lost 5 bases, and 6 bases stayed unmatched. This CDR3 has 14 residues. Original processing methods: How many nucleated cells were present was estimated from reference gene primer amplification. Repertoires were generated with immunoSEQ multiplex PCR, while TCRdb's copy carries only in-frame clones and drops some. V, J and clone size are those of that table, while D and trimming were read from the DNA. In the table there are about 99,000 clones, about 82% of which are singletons. Sequencing was carried out using peripheral blood. This chain connects TRBV5-1 to TRBJ2-7; 10 bases are shared with TRBD1. The sequence was obtained from a woman aged 60-75 years in a cohort sampled during active or convalescent COVID-19. CDR3 in amino acids: CASSTGTGVHEQYF. In nucleotides, the CDR3 is TGCGCCAGCAGCACCGGGACAGGGGTCCACGAGCAGTACTTC. The whole variable domain, filled in from reference TRBV5-1 and TRBJ2-7, reads KAGVTQTPRYLIKTRGQQVTLSCSPISGHRSVSWYQQTPGQGLQFLFEYFSETQRNKGNFPGRFSGRQFSNSRSEMNVSTLELGDSALYLCASSTGTGVHEQYFGPGTRLTVT.